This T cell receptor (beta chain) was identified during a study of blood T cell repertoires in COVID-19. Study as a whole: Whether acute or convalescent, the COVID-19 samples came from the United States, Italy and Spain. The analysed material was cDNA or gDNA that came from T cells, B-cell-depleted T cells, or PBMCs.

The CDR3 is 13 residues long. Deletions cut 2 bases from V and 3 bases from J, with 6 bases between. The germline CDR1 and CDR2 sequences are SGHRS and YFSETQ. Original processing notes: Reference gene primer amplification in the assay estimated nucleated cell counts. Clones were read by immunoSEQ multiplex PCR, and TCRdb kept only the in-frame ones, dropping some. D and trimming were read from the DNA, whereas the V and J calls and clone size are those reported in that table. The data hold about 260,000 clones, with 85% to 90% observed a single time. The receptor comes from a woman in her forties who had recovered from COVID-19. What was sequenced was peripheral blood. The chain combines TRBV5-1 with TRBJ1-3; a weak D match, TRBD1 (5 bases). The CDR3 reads CASSLGDGNTIYF. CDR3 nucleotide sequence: TGCGCCAGCAGCTTAGGGGATGGAAACACCATATATTTT.